The rows below give T cell receptor beta chains drawn from one sample of a study of Ad26.COV2.S vaccination and SARS-CoV-2 variants. Profiled with immunoSEQ multiplex PCR; TCRdb holds only in-frame clones, not every one. The sample consists of 410,000 or so clones, around nine tenths of them appearing once. The source material was peripheral blood, sampled in a trial of Ad26.COV2.S vaccine versus placebo. The receptor set was obtained from a person between 18 and 65 years old who received the Ad26.COV2.S COVID-19 vaccine or a placebo. CDR3s include the opening cysteine and the closing phenylalanine or tryptophan. D genes are given only for firm matches. Clone size appears in some rows only: once, few, many, or a class for an expanded clone.

D | J | V | size | DNA | CDR3
. | TRBJ1-6 | TRBV6-2/TRBV6-3 | . | TGTGCCAGCACCCCCCAGAGGGGCAGGAATTCACCCCTCCACTTT | CASTPQRGRNSPLHF
TRBD1 | TRBJ2-2 | TRBV28 | . | TGTGCCAGCAGTACACAGGGGACCGGGGAGCTGTTTTTT | CASSTQGTGELFF
. | TRBJ2-1 | TRBV25-1 | . | TGTGCCAGCAGTCGAGACCACAATGAGCAGTTCTTC | CASSRDHNEQFF
TRBD1 | TRBJ2-7 | TRBV12-3/TRBV12-4 | once | TGTGCCACCAGGACAGGGAGCTCCTACGAGCAGTACTTC | CATRTGSSYEQYF
TRBD2 | TRBJ2-1 | TRBV7-9 | once | TGTGCCAGCAGCCACCGACTAGCGGGAGCCGCGGGTGAGCAGTTCTTC | CASSHRLAGAAGEQFF
TRBD1 | TRBJ2-7 | TRBV2 | . | TGTGCCAGCAGTGCTGAAGGGGGCGGCTACGAGCAGTACTTC | CASSAEGGGYEQYF
TRBD1 | TRBJ2-2 | TRBV3-1/TRBV3-2 | . | TGTGCCAGCAGCAAGGACAGGCCCGATGTCACCGGGGAGCTGTTTTTT | CASSKDRPDVTGELFF
TRBD1 | TRBJ2-7 | TRBV2 | . | TGTGCCAGCAGTGAGATGGCCGGGACAGGGGTCTACGAGCAGTACTTC | CASSEMAGTGVYEQYF
. | TRBJ2-2 | TRBV19 | . | TGTGCCAGTAGTACCGGGACGGGGACGAACACCGGGGAGCTGTTTTTT | CASSTGTGTNTGELFF
. | TRBJ2-1 | TRBV27 | . | TGTGCCAGCAGCCCGTTGGGTAGCGGAGGGTACAATGAGCAGTTCTTC | CASSPLGSGGYNEQFF
. | TRBJ1-4 | TRBV28 | . | TGTGCCAGCAGTTCTACGGCGACAACTAATGAAAAACTGTTTTTT | CASSSTATTNEKLFF
. | TRBJ2-1 | TRBV19 | . | TGTGCCAGTAGTATGGGACCCAATGAGCAGTTCTTC | CASSMGPNEQFF
. | TRBJ2-7 | TRBV27 | . | TGTGCCAGTCCATGTACAGAAAGCGCTCGGGACGAGCAGTACTTC | CASPCTESARDEQYF
. | TRBJ1-2 | TRBV7-2 | . | TGTGCCAGCAGCTTATTCGGAGGAGGCTACACCTTC | CASSLFGGGYTF
TRBD2 | TRBJ2-7 | TRBV2 | . | TGTGCCAGCATGAGACTAGCGGGCCAGTACGAGCAGTACTTC | CASMRLAGQYEQYF
TRBD2 | TRBJ2-1 | TRBV4-1 | . | TGCGCCAGCAGCCACCCTAGCGGGAGAGGAGACTCCTACAATGAGCAGTTCTTC | CASSHPSGRGDSYNEQFF
. | TRBJ1-2 | TRBV6-2/TRBV6-3 | . | TGTGCCAGCAGTTACGTGCAGGAAAACTATGGCTACACCTTC | CASSYVQENYGYTF
TRBD1 | TRBJ1-1 | TRBV4-3 | . | TGCGCCAGCAGATACGATGCCGGGACAGGGGAAAGTGAAGCTTTCTTT | CASRYDAGTGESEAFF
. | TRBJ2-7 | TRBV19 | once | TGTGCCAGTAGTACTAGTCGCTACGAGCAGTACTTC | CASSTSRYEQYF
. | TRBJ1-5 | TRBV2 | . | TGTGCCAGCAGTGAACAGGGAAAGAGACAGCCCCAGCATTTT | CASSEQGKRQPQHF
. | TRBJ2-7 | TRBV4-2 | . | TGTGCCAGCAGCCAAGAGCGTCGGCCGGGCTACGAGCAGTACTTC | CASSQERRPGYEQYF
. | TRBJ2-4 | TRBV28 | . | TGTGCCAGCAGTTTAGGGACGGCGATTTTAAGCATTCAGTACTTC | CASSLGTAILSIQYF
. | TRBJ2-3 | TRBV7-2 | . | TGTGCCAGCAGCTTAGCGGCCACAGATACGCAGTATTTT | CASSLAATDTQYF
. | TRBJ2-5 | TRBV19 | . | TGTGCCAGTAGTATTTCAGTTGAAGAGACCCAGTACTTC | CASSISVEETQYF
. | TRBJ2-7 | TRBV5-4 | . | TGTGCCAGCAGCTCCCACAACTACGAGCAGTACTTC | CASSSHNYEQYF
. | TRBJ2-2 | TRBV11-1 | . | TGTGCCAGCCGGGAGCTAAACACCGGGGAGCTGTTTTTT | CASRELNTGELFF
. | TRBJ2-1 | TRBV20-1 | . | TGCAGTGCTAGTTCACCGAGCTCCTACAATGGGCAGTTCTTC | CSASSPSSYNGQFF
. | TRBJ1-6 | TRBV9 | . | TGTGCCAGCAGCGTAGGACCCTCCCGGCACAGACATTCACCCCTCCACTTT | CASSVGPSRHRHSPLHF
. | TRBJ2-2 | TRBV18 | few | TGTGCCAGCTCACCGGACACCGGGGAGCTGTTTTTT | CASSPDTGELFF
. | TRBJ2-7 | TRBV7-8 | . | TGTGCCAGCAGCACCCGGGACTCACCCGCTTACGAGCAGTACTTC | CASSTRDSPAYEQYF
. | TRBJ2-5 | TRBV7-8 | . | TGTGCCAGCAGCTTACAAGAGACCCAGTACTTC | CASSLQETQYF
TRBD1 | TRBJ2-5 | TRBV27 | . | TGTGCCAGCAGTTTACCCCCGGGACAGGGAGAGACCCAGTACTTC | CASSLPPGQGETQYF
TRBD1 | TRBJ2-1 | TRBV10-3 | . | TGTGCCATCAGTGTAGGTTTTGGACAGGGGTACAATGAGCAGTTCTTC | CAISVGFGQGYNEQFF
. | TRBJ2-1 | TRBV6-5 | . | TGTGCCAGCAGTTACGGGGGGGGCGGAATCTACAATGAGCAGTTCTTC | CASSYGGGGIYNEQFF
. | TRBJ1-1 | TRBV5-1 | . | TGCGCCAGCAGCTTGGCCGGGGGCCTCACTGAAGCTTTCTTT | CASSLAGGLTEAFF
. | TRBJ2-7 | TRBV29-1 | . | TGCAGCGTTGAATTGGAGGGCCGCCCCTACGAGCAGTACTTC | CSVELEGRPYEQYF
. | TRBJ1-6 | TRBV11-3 | . | TGTGCCAGCAGCCGATATGGTAATTCACCCCTCCACTTT | CASSRYGNSPLHF
TRBD1 | TRBJ2-7 | TRBV6-6 | . | TGTGCCAGCAGTTGGGACAGCACCTACGAGCAGTACTTC | CASSWDSTYEQYF
. | TRBJ2-6 | TRBV27 | . | TGTGCCAGCAGTTTCCGCCTCCCTGGGGCCAACGTCCTGACTTTC | CASSFRLPGANVLTF
. | TRBJ2-1 | TRBV11-2 | . | TGTGCCAGCAGCTCACTAGTGATTGAGCAGTTCTTC | CASSSLVIEQFF
. | TRBJ1-5 | TRBV29-1 | . | TGCAGCGTTGAGTACGGGGGCGGACAGCCCCAGCATTTT | CSVEYGGGQPQHF
TRBD1 | TRBJ1-6 | TRBV18 | . | TGTGCCAGCTCACCTCCCGACAGGGGGAGGAATTCACCCCTCCACTTT | CASSPPDRGRNSPLHF
TRBD1 | TRBJ1-1 | TRBV11-2 | . | TGTGCCAGCAGCTCTGTGACAGGGCTGAACACTGAAGCTTTCTTT | CASSSVTGLNTEAFF
TRBD1 | TRBJ2-7 | TRBV28 | . | TGTGCCAGCAGAGACCCGGGACAGTGGTTTTCCTACGAGCAGTACTTC | CASRDPGQWFSYEQYF